These 8 T cell receptor beta chains came from one sample sequenced in a study of T cell repertoires in cytomegalovirus infection (dated by TCRdb to the late 2010s). This sample was sequenced with an Illumina HiSeq 1500. TCRdb's own reprocessing of the public reads used fastp at Q25 and MiXCR and kept productive beta chains. Records with the same CDR3 protein are collapsed into one entry carrying the most frequent genes and DNA. The sample yields hundreds of thousands of distinct CDR3 sequences; less than 40% were counted once. The ten largest clones take up around an eighth of the sample. The antigens these receptors bind are not known. Explained via the paper, the treatment or condition label denotes: in vitro stimulation with specific CMV peptide epitopes to enrich CMV-specific T cells. The input for sequencing was cultured CD8+ T cells from PBMCs, taken from culture after CMV antigen stimulation. The receptors derive from a human donor in good health (CMV status not recorded). Some clones in this sample may be carry-over from other donors' samples.

This chain joins TRBV4-1 and TRBJ2-2; TRBD1 matches at 10 bases. Germline values: CDR1 MGHRA, CDR2 YSYEKL. The CDR3 loop spans 14 amino acids. The trim removed 5 bases at V and 5 bases at J, leaving 2 bases unmatched. CDR3 protein: CASSKDRGTGELFF. For the CDR3, the DNA is TGCGCCAGCAGCAAGGACAGGGGGACCGGGGAGCTGTTTTTT.

The V gene is TRBV28, the J gene TRBJ2-5, with 15 positions matching TRBD2. Per the germline V gene, CDR1 is MDHEN and CDR2 is SYDVKM. This CDR3 contains 19 residues. Trimming at V came to 6 bases and at J to 3 bases, leaving 14 bases not matched to a gene. CDR3 region: CASRLSSGLAGGFEETQYF. The CDR3 bases are TGTGCCAGCAGACTAAGCTCGGGACTAGCGGGGGGTTTCGAAGAGACCCAGTACTTC.

This clonotype was observed a few times. The chain has TRBV7-9 and TRBJ1-4, with 7 bases aligning to TRBD1. The V gene end was trimmed by 1 base and the J gene end by 7 bases; junction bases not matched to a gene: 9. The CDR3 extends over 16 amino acids. Looked up from germline, CDR1 is SEHNR and CDR2 is FQNEAQ (reference sequence). CDR3 sequence reads: CASSLGKRQGTEKLFF. The CDR3 coding sequence is TGTGCCAGCAGCTTAGGCAAGAGACAGGGCACTGAAAAACTGTTTTTT.

In this sample, this clonotype turned up a few times. J is TRBJ1-1 and V is TRBV27; D gene unclear. This CDR3 is 18 amino acids long. Trimming removed 6 bases at V and 3 bases at J, with 26 bases between. Germline lookup yields CDR1 MNHEY and CDR2 SMNVEV (reference sequence). CDR3 sequence: CASRPPLTTPLRDTEAFF. The CDR3 region has the DNA TGTGCCAGCAGGCCCCCTTTGACGACACCTTTAAGGGACACTGAAGCTTTCTTT.

CDR3 DNA sequence: TGCAGCGTTGAAGATTGGGGTTCCTCTGGCAATGAGCAGTTCTTC. Protein: CSVEDWGSSGNEQFF. The V gene is TRBV29-1, the J gene TRBJ2-1; D not resolved. Trimming pared 0 bases from V and 6 bases from J, leaving 15 bases between. The CDR3 extends over 15 amino acids. CDR1 is SQVTM, CDR2 ANQGSEA, per germline.

Worth noting for this clonotype: Germline and junction disagree at one end, which may indicate a read error. The V gene is TRBV19, the J gene TRBJ2-3, with 8 bases matching TRBD2. The CDR3 length is 13 residues. The germline V gene has CDR1 LNHDA and CDR2 SQIVND (reference sequence). DNA of the CDR3: TGTGCGAGTACAGCTAGCGGGACAGATACGCAGTATTTT. It encodes CASTASGTDTQYF.

This clonotype was counted between two and nine times. The V gene is TRBV2, the J gene TRBJ2-7; D gene unclear. Trimming took off 7 bases at V and 0 bases at J, with 10 bases between the two ends. The CDR3 sequence is 13 residues long. The germline CDR1 and CDR2 sequences are SNHLY and FYNNEI. CDR3 residues: CASNPRSSYEQYV. CDR3 DNA: TGTGCCAGCAACCCCAGGAGCTCCTACGAGCAGTACGTC.

The chain couples TRBV7-9 to TRBJ1-6; a possible D gene is TRBD1 (6 bases). The CDR3 contains 14 residues. The ends were cut back, 5 bases at V and 3 bases at J, with 8 bases in the middle. Germline V gene data show CDR1 as SEHNR and CDR2 as FQNEAQ (reference sequence). The CDR3 spells CASSHRDYNSPLHF. The CDR3 region has the DNA TGTGCCAGCAGCCACAGGGACTATAATTCACCCCTCCACTTT.